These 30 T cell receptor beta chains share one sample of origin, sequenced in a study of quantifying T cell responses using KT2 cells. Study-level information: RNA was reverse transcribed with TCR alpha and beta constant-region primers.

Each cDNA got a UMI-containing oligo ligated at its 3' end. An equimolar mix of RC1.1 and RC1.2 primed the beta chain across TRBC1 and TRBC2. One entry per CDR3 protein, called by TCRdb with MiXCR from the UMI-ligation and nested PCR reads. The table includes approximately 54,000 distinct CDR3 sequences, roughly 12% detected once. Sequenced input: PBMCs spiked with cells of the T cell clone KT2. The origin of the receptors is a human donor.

The CDR3 spells CASRVQGNTEAFF. The CDR3 DNA reads TGTGCCAGCAGGGTTCAGGGGAACACTGAAGCTTTCTTT. The rearrangement uses TRBV27 and TRBJ1-1; TRBD1 might be the D (5 bases). There are 13 residues in the CDR3. Trimming shortened V by 6 bases and J by 1 base, and 9 bases separated the two germline ends. The V gene's germline CDR1 is MNHEY and CDR2 SMNVEV (reference sequence).

The chain's CDR3 is CASNYPSGANVLTF. The CDR3, as DNA: TGTGCCAGCAACTACCCCTCTGGGGCCAACGTCCTGACTTTC. V usage is TRBV2 and J usage is TRBJ2-6; no reliable D call. The V end lost 7 bases, the J end lost 0 bases, and 7 bases lay between the germline ends. CDR3 length equals 14 residues. Germline V CDR1 and CDR2: SNHLY, FYNNEI.

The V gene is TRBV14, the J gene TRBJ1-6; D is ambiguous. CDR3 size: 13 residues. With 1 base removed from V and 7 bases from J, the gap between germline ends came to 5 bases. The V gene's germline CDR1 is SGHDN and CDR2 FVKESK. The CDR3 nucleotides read TGTGCCAGCAGCCAAGGACTGAATTCACCCCTCCACTTT. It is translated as CASSQGLNSPLHF.

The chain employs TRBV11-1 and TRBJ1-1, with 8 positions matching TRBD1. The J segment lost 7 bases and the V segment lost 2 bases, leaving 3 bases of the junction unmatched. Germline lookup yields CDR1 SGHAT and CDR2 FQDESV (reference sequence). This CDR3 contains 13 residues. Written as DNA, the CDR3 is TGTGCCAGCAGCTTAACAGGGACAGGTGAAGCTTTCTTT. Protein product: CASSLTGTGEAFF.

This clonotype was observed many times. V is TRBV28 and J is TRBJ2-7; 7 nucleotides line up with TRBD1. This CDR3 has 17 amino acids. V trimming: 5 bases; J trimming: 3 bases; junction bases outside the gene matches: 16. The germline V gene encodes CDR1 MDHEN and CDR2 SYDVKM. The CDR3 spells CASSTPNTGEFGYEQYF. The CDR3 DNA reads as TGTGCCAGCAGTACCCCAAACACAGGGGAATTCGGCTACGAGCAGTACTTC.

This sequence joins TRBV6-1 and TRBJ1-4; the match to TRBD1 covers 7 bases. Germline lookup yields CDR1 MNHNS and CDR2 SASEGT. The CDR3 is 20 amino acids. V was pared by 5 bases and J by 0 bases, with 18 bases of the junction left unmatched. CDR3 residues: CASSRPAGGRGSPTNEKLFF. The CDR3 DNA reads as TGTGCCAGCAGTAGACCTGCCGGGGGCAGGGGGAGCCCAACTAATGAAAAACTGTTTTTT.

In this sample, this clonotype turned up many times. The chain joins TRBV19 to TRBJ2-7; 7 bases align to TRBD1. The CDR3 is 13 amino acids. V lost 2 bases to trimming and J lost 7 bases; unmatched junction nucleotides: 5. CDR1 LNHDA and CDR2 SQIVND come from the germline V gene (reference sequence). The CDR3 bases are TGTGCCAGTAGTATAACCTCAGGGGGAGAGCAGTACTTC. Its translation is CASSITSGGEQYF.

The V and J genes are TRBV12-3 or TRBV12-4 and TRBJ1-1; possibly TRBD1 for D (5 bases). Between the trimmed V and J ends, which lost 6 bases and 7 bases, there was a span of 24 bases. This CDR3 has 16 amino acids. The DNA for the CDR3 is TGTGCCAGCAGCCGATTTCAGATAGGGACGGCGTTTGAAGCTTTCTTT. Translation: CASSRFQIGTAFEAFF.

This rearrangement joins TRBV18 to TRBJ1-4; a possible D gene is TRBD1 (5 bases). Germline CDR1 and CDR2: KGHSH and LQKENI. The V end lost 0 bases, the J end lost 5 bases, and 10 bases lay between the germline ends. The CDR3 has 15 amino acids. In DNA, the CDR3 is TGTGCCAGCTCACCACCGAGGGGTCAGAATGAAAAACTGTTTTTT. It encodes CASSPPRGQNEKLFF.

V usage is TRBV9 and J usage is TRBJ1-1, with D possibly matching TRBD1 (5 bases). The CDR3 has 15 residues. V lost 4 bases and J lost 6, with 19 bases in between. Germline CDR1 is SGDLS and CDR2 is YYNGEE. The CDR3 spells CASSTGDGVSSEAFF. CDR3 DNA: TGTGCCAGCAGCACAGGCGACGGGGTATCATCTGAAGCTTTCTTT.

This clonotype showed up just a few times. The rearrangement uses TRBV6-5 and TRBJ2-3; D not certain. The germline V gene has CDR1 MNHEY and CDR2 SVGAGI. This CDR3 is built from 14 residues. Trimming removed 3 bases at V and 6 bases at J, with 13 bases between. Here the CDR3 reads CASSYSPVRDTQYF. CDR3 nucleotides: TGTGCCAGCAGTTATAGCCCCGTGCGGGATACGCAGTATTTT.

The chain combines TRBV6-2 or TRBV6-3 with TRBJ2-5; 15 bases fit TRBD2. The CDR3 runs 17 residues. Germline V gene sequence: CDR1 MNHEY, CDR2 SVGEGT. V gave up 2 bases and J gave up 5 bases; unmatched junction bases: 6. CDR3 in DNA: TGTGCCAGCAGTTACGGGACCGGGACTAGCGGGAGGGAGACCCAGTACTTC. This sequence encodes CASSYGTGTSGRETQYF.

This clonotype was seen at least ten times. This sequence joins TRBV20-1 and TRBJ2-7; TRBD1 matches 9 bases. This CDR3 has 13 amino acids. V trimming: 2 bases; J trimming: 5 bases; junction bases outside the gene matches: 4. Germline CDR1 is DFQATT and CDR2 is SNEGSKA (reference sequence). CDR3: CSARRQGGNEQYF. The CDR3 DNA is TGCAGTGCTAGAAGACAGGGGGGAAACGAGCAGTACTTC.

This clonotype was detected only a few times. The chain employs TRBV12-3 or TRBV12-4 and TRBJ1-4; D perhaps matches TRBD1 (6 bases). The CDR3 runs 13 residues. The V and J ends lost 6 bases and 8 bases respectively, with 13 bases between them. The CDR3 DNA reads TGTGCCAGCAGCCAGACAGGAAGGGAAAAACTGTTTTTT. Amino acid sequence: CASSQTGREKLFF.

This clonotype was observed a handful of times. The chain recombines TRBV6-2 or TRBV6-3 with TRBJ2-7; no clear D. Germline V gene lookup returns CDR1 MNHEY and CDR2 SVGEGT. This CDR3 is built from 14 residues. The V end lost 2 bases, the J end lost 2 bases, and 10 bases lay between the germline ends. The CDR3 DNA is TGTGCCAGCAGTTACGGGCGGAGAACCTACGAGCAGTACTTC. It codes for CASSYGRRTYEQYF.

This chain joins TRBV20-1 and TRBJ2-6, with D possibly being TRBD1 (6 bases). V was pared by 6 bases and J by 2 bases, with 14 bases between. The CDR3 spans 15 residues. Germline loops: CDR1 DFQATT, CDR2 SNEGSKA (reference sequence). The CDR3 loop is CSAEAQGTGANVLTF. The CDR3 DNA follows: TGCAGTGCCGAAGCCCAGGGGACTGGGGCCAACGTCCTGACTTTC.

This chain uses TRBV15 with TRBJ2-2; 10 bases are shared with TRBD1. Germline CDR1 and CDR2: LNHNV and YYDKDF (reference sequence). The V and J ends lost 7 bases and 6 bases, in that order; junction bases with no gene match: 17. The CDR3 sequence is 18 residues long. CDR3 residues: CATNTGQGSAFVSGELFF. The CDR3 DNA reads TGTGCCACCAATACGGGACAGGGGAGTGCATTTGTTTCCGGGGAGCTGTTTTTT.

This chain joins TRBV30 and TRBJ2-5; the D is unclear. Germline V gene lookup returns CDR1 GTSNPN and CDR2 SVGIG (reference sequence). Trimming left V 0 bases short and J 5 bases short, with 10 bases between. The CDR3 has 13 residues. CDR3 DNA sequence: TGTGCCTGGAGTGTGGCTAACGGGGAGACCCAGTACTTC. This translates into CAWSVANGETQYF.

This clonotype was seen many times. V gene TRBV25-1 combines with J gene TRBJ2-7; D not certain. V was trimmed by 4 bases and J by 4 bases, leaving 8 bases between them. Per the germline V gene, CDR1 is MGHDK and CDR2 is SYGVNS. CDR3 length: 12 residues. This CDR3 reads CASSVTEYEQYF. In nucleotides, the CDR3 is TGTGCCAGCAGTGTAACGGAATACGAGCAGTACTTC.

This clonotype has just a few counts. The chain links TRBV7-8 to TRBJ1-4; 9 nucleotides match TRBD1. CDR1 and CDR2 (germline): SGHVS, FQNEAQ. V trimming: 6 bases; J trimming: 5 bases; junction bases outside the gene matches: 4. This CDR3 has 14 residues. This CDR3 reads CASRTGTGNEKLFF. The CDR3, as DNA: TGTGCCAGCAGAACGGGGACAGGGAATGAAAAACTGTTTTTT.

CDR3 DNA: TGTGCCTGGTCACGAGATAACTATGGCTACACCTTC. Its protein is CAWSRDNYGYTF. This chain links TRBV30 with TRBJ1-2; D uncertain. The CDR3 spans 12 residues. Germline CDR1 is GTSNPN and CDR2 is SVGIG (reference sequence). The V end was cut by 5 bases, the J end by 1 base, with 8 bases between. Full variable domain (remainder filled in from reference TRBV30 and TRBJ1-2): SQTIHQWPATLVQPVGSPLSLECTVEGTSNPNLYWYRQAAGRGLQLLFYSVGIGQISSEVPQNLSASRPQDRQFILSSKKLLLSDSGFYLCAWSRDNYGYTFGSGTRLTVV.

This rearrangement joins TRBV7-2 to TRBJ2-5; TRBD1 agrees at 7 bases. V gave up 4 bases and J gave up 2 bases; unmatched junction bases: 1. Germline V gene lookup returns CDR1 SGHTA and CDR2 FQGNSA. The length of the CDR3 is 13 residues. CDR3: CASSWDSQETQYF. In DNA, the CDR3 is TGTGCCAGCAGCTGGGACAGTCAAGAGACCCAGTACTTC. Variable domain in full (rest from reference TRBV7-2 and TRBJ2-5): GAGVSQSPSNKVTEKGKDVELRCDPISGHTALYWYRQSLGQGLEFLIYFQGNSAPDKSGLPSDRFSAERTGGSVSTLTIQRTQQEDSAVYLCASSWDSQETQYFGPGTRLLVL.

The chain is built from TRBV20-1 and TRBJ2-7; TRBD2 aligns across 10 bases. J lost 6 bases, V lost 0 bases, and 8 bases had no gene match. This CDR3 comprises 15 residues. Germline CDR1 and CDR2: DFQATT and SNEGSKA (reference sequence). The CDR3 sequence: CSARELASGSFEQYF. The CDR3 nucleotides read TGCAGTGCTAGAGAGTTGGCTAGCGGGAGTTTCGAGCAGTACTTC.

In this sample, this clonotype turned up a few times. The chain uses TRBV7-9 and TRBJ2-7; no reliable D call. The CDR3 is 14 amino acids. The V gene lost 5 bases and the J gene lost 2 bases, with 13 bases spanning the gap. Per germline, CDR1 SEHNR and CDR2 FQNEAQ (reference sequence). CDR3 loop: CASSAKDGPYEQYF. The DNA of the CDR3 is TGTGCCAGCAGCGCCAAAGACGGTCCCTACGAGCAGTACTTC.

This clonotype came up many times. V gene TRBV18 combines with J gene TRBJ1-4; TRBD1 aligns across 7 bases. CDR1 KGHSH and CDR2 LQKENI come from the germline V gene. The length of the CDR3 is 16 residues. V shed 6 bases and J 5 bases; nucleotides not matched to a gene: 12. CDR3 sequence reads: CASSRFAGTENEKLFF. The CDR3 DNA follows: TGTGCCAGCTCCCGTTTCGCCGGGACAGAAAATGAAAAACTGTTTTTT. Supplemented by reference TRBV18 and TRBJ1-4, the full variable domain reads NAGVMQNPRHLVRRRGQEARLRCSPMKGHSHVYWYRQLPEEGLKFMVYLQKENIIDESGMPKERFSAEFPKEGPSILRIQQVVRGDSAAYFCASSRFAGTENEKLFFGSGTQLSVL.

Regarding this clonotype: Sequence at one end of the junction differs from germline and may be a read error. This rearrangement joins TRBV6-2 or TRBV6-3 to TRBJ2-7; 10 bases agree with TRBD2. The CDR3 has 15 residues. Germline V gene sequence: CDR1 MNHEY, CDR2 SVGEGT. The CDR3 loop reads CASSYLAGGPYEKYF. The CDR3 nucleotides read TGTGCCAGCAGTTATTTAGCGGGAGGACCCTACGAGAAGTACTTC.

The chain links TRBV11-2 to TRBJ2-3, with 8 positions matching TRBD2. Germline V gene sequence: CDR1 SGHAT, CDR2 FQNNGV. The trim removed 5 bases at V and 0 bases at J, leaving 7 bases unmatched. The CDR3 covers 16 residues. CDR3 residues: CASSATGGASTDTQYF. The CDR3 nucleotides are TGTGCCAGCAGCGCAACCGGGGGGGCTAGCACAGATACGCAGTATTTT.

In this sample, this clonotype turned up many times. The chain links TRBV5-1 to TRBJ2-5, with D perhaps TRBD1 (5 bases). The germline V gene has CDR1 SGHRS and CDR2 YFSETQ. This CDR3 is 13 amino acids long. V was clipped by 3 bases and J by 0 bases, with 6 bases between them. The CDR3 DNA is TGCGCCAGCAGCTACAGGTACCAAGAGACCCAGTACTTC. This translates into CASSYRYQETQYF. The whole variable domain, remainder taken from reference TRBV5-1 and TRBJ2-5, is KAGVTQTPRYLIKTRGQQVTLSCSPISGHRSVSWYQQTPGQGLQFLFEYFSETQRNKGNFPGRFSGRQFSNSRSEMNVSTLELGDSALYLCASSYRYQETQYFGPGTRLLVL.

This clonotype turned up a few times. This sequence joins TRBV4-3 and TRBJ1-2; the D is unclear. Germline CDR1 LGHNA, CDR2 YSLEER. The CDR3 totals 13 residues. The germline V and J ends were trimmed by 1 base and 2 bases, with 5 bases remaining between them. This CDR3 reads CASSQVENYGYTF. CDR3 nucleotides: TGCGCCAGCAGCCAAGTGGAGAACTATGGCTACACCTTC.

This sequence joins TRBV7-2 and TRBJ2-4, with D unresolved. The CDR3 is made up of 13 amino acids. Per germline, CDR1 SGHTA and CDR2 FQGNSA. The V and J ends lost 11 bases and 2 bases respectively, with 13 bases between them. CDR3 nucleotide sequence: TGTGCCCGAAGCACAGCTCCCAAAAACATTCAGTACTTC. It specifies CARSTAPKNIQYF.